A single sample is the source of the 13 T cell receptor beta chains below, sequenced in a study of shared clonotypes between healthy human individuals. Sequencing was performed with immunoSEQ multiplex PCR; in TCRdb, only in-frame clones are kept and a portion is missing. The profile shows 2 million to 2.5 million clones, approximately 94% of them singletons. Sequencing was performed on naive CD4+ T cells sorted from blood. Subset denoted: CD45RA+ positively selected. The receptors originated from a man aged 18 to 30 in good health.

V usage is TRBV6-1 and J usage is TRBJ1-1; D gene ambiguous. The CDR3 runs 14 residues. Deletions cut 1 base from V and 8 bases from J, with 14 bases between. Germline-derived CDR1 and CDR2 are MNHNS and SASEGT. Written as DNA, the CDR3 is TGTGCCAGCAGTGAAGACCCCCCGGGAACCGAAGCTTTCTTT. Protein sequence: CASSEDPPGTEAFF.

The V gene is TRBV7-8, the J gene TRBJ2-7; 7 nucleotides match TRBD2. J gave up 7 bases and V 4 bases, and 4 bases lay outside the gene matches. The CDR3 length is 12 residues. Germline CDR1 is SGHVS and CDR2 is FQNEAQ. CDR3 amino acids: CASSYFGGEQYF. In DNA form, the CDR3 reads TGTGCCAGCAGCTACTTCGGGGGGGAGCAGTACTTC.

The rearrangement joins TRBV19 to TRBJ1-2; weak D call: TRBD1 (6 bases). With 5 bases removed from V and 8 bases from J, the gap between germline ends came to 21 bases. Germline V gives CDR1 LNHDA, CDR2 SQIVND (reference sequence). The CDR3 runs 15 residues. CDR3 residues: CASSPSHWGARGYTF. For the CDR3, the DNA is TGTGCCAGTAGTCCCTCCCATTGGGGGGCGAGGGGCTACACCTTC.

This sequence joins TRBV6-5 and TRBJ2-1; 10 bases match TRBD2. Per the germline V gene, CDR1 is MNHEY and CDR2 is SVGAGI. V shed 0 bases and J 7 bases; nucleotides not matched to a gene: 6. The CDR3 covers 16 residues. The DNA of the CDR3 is TGTGCCAGCAGTTACTCGAAAGCGGGAGGGCGGAATGAGCAGTTCTTC. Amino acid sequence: CASSYSKAGGRNEQFF.

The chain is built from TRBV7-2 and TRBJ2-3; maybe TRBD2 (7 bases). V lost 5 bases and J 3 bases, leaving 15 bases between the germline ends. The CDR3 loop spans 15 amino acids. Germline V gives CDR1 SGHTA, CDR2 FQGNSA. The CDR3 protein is CASSKEGRGTDTQYF. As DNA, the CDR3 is TGTGCCAGCAGCAAAGAGGGGAGGGGGACAGATACGCAGTATTTT.

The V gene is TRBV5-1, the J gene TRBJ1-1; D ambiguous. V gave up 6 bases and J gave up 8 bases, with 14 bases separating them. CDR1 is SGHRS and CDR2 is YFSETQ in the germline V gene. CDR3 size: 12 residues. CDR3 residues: CASTQPGREAFF. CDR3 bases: TGCGCCAGCACCCAACCGGGTAGAGAAGCTTTCTTT.

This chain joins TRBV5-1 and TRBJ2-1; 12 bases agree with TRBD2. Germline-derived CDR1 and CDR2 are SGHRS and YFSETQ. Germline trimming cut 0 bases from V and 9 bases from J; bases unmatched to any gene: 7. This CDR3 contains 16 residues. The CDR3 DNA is TGCGCCAGCAGCTTGGATCCTAGCGGGGGGGCGGTTGAGCAGTTCTTC. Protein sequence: CASSLDPSGGAVEQFF.

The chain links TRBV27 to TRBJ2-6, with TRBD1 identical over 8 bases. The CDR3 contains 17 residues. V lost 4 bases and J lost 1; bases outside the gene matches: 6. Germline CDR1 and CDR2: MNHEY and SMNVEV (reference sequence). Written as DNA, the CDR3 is TGTGCCAGCAGTTCTCCCTACAGGGGGTCTGGGGCCAACGTCCTGACTTTC. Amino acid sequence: CASSSPYRGSGANVLTF.

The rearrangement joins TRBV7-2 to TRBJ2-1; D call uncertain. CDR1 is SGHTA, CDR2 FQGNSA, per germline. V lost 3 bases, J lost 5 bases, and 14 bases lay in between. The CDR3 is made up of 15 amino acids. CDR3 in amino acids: CASSFDSFPNNEQFF. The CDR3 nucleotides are TGTGCCAGCAGCTTCGACTCTTTTCCCAACAATGAGCAGTTCTTC.

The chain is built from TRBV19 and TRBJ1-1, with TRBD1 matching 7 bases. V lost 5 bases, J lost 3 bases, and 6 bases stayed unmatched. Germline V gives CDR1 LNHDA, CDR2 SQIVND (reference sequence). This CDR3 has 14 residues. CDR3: CASSPDRWDTEAFF. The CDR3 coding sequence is TGTGCCAGTAGTCCGGACAGGTGGGACACTGAAGCTTTCTTT.

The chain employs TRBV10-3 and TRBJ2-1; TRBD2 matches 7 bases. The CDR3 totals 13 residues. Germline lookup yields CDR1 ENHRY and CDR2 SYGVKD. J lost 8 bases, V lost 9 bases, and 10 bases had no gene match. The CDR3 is CAMSGTTQDEQFF. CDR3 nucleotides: TGTGCCATGTCCGGGACTACCCAAGATGAGCAGTTCTTC.

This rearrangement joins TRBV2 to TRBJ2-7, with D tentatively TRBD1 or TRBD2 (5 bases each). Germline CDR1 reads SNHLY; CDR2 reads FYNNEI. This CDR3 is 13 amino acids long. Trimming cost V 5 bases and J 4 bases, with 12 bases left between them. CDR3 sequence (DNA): TGTGCCAGCAGTACCCGGGACGGGTACGAGCAGTACTTC. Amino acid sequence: CASSTRDGYEQYF.

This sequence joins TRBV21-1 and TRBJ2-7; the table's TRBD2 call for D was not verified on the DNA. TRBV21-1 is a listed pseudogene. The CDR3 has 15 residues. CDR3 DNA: TGTGCCAGCAGCAACTCTCGGGCTAGCGGGAGCCGGCAGTACTTC. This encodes CASSNSRASGSRQYF.